This T cell receptor beta chain emerged from a study of cytomegalovirus exposure and HLA in healthy donors. Across the study: Caucasian-associated ancestry cluster membership applied to 75% to 85% of 300 to 450 genotyped donors.

Study conclusions and caveats: Diagnosis of cytomegalovirus status made by the classifier reportedly showed high specificity and sensitivity.

With 60 Vbeta and 13 Jbeta primers, the PCR was carried out. Study processing details: Counted up in a later analysis, unique TCR beta chains came to some 82 million, with about 9.9 million shared. The protocol was immunoSEQ multiplex PCR, while the TCRdb copy is restricted to in-frame clones and leaves out a portion. The V and J calls and clone size were taken over from that table, and D and trimming were inferred from the DNA. Here the sample spans about 59,000 clones, around 80% being singletons. As regards this clone: Its antigen is not known.

This CDR3 comprises 16 residues. With 0 bases clipped from V and 4 bases from J, the junction kept 6 bases outside the gene matches. Germline loops: CDR1 LNHNV, CDR2 YYDKDF (reference sequence). Sequencing was performed on PBMCs. The rearrangement joins TRBV15 to TRBJ2-3; 8 bases are shared with TRBD1. The source of this sequence is a woman aged 35 to 49 in good health and CMV-seronegative. CDR3 sequence (DNA): TGTGCCACCAGCAGAGAAGGCAGGGGGCGCCCAGATACGCAGTATTTT. It is translated as CATSREGRGRPDTQYF.